The clone carrying this T cell receptor (beta chain) was observed once. The antigen is unknown. Using immunoSEQ multiplex PCR, the repertoire was profiled, and TCRdb retains in-frame clones only, with some absent. The sample lists about 11,000 clones, roughly 82% seen once, with about 3.9% in the top ten. Rectal tissue came from one to two pinch biopsies taken at colonoscopy. This sample was included in a study of pediatric ulcerative colitis. Study-level results: A couple of patients' blood samples yielded substantially fewer templates. All ulcerative colitis patients, but no controls, carried a couple of rectal clonotypes. Repertoires came from total lymphocyte DNA, so rare subsets like regulatory T cells may be missed. Acute severe colitis showed lower rectal diversity from clonal expansions.

The CDR3 runs 15 residues. Unmatched junction bases numbered 7, after V lost 3 bases and J lost 5 bases. Germline lookup yields CDR1 LGHNA and CDR2 YSLEER. This chain connects TRBV4-3 to TRBJ1-1; 9 bases are shared with TRBD1. This receptor was obtained from a girl under 18 who was a control in a study of pediatric ulcerative colitis. Sequenced material: gut tissue. CDR3 nucleotides: TGCGCCAGCAGCCAGGGACAGGGTCATTGGACTGAAGCTTTCTTT. Protein: CASSQGQGHWTEAFF.